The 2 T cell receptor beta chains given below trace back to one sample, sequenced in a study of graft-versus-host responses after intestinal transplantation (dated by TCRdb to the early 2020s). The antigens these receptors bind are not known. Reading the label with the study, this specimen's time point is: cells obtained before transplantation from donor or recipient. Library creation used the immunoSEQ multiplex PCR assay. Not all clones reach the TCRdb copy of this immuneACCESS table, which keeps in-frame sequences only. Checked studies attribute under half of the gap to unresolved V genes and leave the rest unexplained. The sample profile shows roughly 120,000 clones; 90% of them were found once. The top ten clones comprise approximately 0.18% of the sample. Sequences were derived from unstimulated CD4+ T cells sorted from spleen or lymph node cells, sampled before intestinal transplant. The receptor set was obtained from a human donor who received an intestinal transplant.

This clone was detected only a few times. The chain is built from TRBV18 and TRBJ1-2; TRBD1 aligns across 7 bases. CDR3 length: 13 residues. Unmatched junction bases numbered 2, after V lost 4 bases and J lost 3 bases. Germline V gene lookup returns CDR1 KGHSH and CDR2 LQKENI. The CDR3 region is CASSLGQDYGYTF. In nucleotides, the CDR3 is TGTGCCAGCTCACTAGGACAGGACTATGGCTACACCTTC. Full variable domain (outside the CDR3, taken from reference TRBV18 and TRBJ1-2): NAGVMQNPRHLVRRRGQEARLRCSPMKGHSHVYWYRQLPEEGLKFMVYLQKENIIDESGMPKERFSAEFPKEGPSILRIQQVVRGDSAAYFCASSLGQDYGYTFGSGTRLTVV.

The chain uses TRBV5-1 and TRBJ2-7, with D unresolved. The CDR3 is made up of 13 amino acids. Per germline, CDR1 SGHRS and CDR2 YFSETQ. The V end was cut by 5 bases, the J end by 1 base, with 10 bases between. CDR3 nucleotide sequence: TGCGCCAGCAGTCTGGCCCCTTCCTACGAGCAGTACTTC. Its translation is CASSLAPSYEQYF.